The sequence of this T cell receptor (beta chain) was determined in a study of Graves' ophthalmopathy and Graves' hyperthyroidism. Study-wide findings and caveats: From stable hyperthyroidism, ophthalmopathy was separated by a 13-signature model with 87.88% sensitivity and roughly 84% specificity.

Many counts were recorded for this clonotype. The target antigen is unknown. The germline V gene has CDR1 ENHRY and CDR2 SYGVKD. This CDR3 is built from 13 residues. V lost 7 bases and J 1 base, leaving 5 bases between the germline ends. The diagnostic workup employed clinical symptoms, serum thyroxine, TRAb, thyroid ultrasound and orbital computed tomography. Amplified TCR beta CDR3 regions were obtained using RNA transcripts as template. HTBI-primed first-round RT-PCR preceded second-round multiplex PCR. A single record per CDR3 protein comes from TCRdb applying MiXCR to the multiplex PCR reads. The sample records around 670,000 distinct CDR3 sequences, about 44% being singletons.

The TCR sequence derives from an adult man with Graves' ophthalmopathy. Sequenced sample: peripheral blood. The V and J genes are TRBV10-3 and TRBJ2-6; D unresolved. This chain's CDR3 is CAIMASGANVLTF. In DNA form, the CDR3 reads TGTGCCATCATGGCGTCTGGGGCCAACGTCCTGACTTTC.